The clone carrying this TCR beta chain came up a few times. Its antigen is not identified. This record comes from a study of blood T cells in healthy people across ages. Broader study findings: Diversity figures derived from one million T cells were judged to underestimate the true value. Measured against age, TCR beta diversity per million T cells decreased in a roughly linear manner.

The study recruited healthy Caucasian donors from Russia who were aged roughly 6 to 95. V was pared by 6 bases and J by 12 bases, with 9 bases of the junction left unmatched. Germline-derived CDR1 and CDR2 are MNHNS and SASEGT. The CDR3 is 13 amino acids. The authors ran a second PCR of about 6 to 11 cycles using a sample-barcoded 5' primer and a J-beta primer mix. All samples yielded 3 million or more CDR3-containing paired-end reads. TCRdb re-called the 5' RACE reads through MiXCR, storing one row per CDR3 protein. Of roughly 1,700,000 distinct CDR3 sequences listed, approximately 28% are singletons.

The V call is TRBV6-1, the J call TRBJ2-7, with 12 positions matching TRBD2. The sequence came from a woman in her 30s in good health. The source material was blood. The CDR3 here is CASRQGLAGGGYF. The CDR3 DNA reads TGTGCCAGCAGACAAGGTCTAGCGGGAGGGGGGTACTTC.